This T cell receptor beta chain stems from a study of cytomegalovirus exposure and HLA in healthy donors. There were likely unrecorded immune exposures, though donors were nominally healthy when sampled. Overall study results and limits: Researchers catalogued over 150 TCR beta chains as cytomegalovirus-associated. Later analysis associated a missense DCLRE1C variant with TCR beta V- and J-gene trimming.

The CDR3 spans 13 residues. The V gene lost 7 bases and the J gene lost 0 bases, with 7 bases spanning the gap. CDR1 MNHEY and CDR2 SVGAGI come from the germline V gene. This clone is a singleton in its sample. Antigen specificity is unknown. A multiplex PCR was run with 60 Vbeta primers and 13 Jbeta primers. Data came from immunoSEQ multiplex PCR; TCRdb stores just in-frame clones and leaves some out. Among 180,000 or so clones listed, roughly four fifths were seen once. The TCR sequence derives from a male donor in good health and CMV-seronegative. The sequencing sample was made of PBMCs. V gene TRBV6-5 combines with J gene TRBJ2-1; maybe TRBD2 (5 bases). The CDR3 sequence: CASTSGSYNEQFF. The CDR3 DNA follows: TGTGCCAGCACGAGCGGCTCCTACAATGAGCAGTTCTTC.